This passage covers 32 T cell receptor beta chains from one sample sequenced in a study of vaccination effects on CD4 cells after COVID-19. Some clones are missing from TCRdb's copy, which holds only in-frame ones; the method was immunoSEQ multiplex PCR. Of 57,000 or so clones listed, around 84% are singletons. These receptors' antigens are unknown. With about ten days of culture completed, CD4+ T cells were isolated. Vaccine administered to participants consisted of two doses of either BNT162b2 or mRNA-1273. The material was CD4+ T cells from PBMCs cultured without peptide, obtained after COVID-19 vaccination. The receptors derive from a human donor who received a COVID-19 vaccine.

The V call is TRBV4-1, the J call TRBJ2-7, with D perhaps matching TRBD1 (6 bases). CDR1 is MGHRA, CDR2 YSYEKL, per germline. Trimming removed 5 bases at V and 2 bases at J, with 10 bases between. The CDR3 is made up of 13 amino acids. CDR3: CASSGTFTYEQYF. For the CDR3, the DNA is TGCGCCAGCAGCGGGACATTTACCTACGAGCAGTACTTC.

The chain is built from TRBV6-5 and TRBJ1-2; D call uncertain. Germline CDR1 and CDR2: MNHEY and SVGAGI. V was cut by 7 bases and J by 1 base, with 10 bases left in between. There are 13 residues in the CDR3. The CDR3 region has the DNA TGTGCCAGCACCCGACGGGATAACTATGGCTACACCTTC. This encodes CASTRRDNYGYTF.

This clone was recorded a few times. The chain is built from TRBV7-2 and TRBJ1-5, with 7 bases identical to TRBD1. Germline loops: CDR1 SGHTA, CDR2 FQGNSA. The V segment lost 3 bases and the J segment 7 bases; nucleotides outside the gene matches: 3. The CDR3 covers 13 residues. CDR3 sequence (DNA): TGTGCCAGCAGCTTGGGACAGAACCAGCCCCAGCATTTT. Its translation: CASSLGQNQPQHF.

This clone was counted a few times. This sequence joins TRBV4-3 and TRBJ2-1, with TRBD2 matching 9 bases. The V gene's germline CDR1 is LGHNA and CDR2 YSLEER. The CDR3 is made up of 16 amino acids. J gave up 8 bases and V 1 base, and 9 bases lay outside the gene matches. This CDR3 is CASSQGSGGGADEQFF. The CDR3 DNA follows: TGCGCCAGCAGCCAAGGATCTGGCGGGGGGGCCGATGAGCAGTTCTTC.

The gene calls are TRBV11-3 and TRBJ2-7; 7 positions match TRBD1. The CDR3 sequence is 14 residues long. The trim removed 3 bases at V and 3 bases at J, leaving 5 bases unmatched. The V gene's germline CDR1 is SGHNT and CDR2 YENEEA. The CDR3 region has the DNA TGTGCCAGCAGCTTGACAGGGACAAGCTACGAGCAGTACTTC. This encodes CASSLTGTSYEQYF.

CDR3 loop: CASSLGGGYSNQPQHF. In DNA, the CDR3 is TGTGCCAGCAGTTTAGGGGGGGGATATAGCAATCAGCCCCAGCATTTT. V gene TRBV28 combines with J gene TRBJ1-5; D possibly corresponds to TRBD1 (5 bases). This CDR3 contains 16 residues. Germline CDR1 reads MDHEN; CDR2 reads SYDVKM. V lost 2 bases, J lost 0 bases, and 11 bases lay in between.

CDR3 region: CASSLVVNAGELFF. The CDR3 DNA reads as TGCGCCAGCAGCTTGGTGGTAAACGCCGGGGAGCTGTTTTTT. V and J are TRBV5-1 and TRBJ2-2; D not certain. This CDR3 spans 14 amino acids. With 0 bases removed from V and 6 bases from J, the gap between germline ends came to 9 bases. CDR1 and CDR2 (germline): SGHRS, YFSETQ.

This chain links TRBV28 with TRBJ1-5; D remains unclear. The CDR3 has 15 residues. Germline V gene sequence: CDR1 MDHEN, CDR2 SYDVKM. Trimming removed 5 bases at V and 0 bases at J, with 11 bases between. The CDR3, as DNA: TGTGCCAGCAGTCTAGTTGCAGTTAGCAATCAGCCCCAGCATTTT. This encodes CASSLVAVSNQPQHF.

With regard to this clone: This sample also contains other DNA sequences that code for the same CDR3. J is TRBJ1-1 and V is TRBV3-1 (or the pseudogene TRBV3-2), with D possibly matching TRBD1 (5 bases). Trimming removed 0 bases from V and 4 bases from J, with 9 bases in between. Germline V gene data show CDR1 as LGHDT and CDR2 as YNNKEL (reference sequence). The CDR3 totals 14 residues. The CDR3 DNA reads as TGTGCCAGCAGCCAAGATGGGGGGAGCACTGAAGCTTTCTTT. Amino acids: CASSQDGGSTEAFF.

CDR3 nucleotide sequence: TGTGCCAGCAGTGGGGACTTACCCTCGCAGCAGTACTTC. This codes for CASSGDLPSQQYF. This sequence joins TRBV12-3 or TRBV12-4 and TRBJ2-7, with D possibly TRBD2 on 6 matching bases. This CDR3 has 13 residues. V was shortened by 5 bases and J by 8 bases, with 16 bases between the two germline ends.

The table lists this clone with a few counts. The CDR3 region has the DNA TGTGCCAGCGTGGGACCGTTGGACACTGAAGCTTTCTTT. The encoded protein is CASVGPLDTEAFF. The V gene is TRBV19, the J gene TRBJ1-1; possibly TRBD1 for D (5 bases). V was cut by 9 bases and J by 3 bases, with 14 bases left in between. Germline assignment: CDR1 LNHDA and CDR2 SQIVND (reference sequence). The CDR3 has 13 residues.

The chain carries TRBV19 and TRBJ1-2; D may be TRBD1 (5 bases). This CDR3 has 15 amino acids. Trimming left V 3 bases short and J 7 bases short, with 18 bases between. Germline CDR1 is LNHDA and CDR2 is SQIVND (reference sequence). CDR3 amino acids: CASSIILPTGRGYTF. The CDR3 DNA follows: TGTGCCAGTAGTATCATATTGCCAACAGGACGTGGCTACACCTTC.

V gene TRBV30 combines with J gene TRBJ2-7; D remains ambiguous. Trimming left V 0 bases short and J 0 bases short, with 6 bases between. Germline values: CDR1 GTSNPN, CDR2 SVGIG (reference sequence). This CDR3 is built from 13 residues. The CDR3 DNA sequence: TGTGCCTGGAGTGTTAACCTCTCCTACGAGCAGTACTTC. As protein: CAWSVNLSYEQYF.

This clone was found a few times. This chain's CDR3 is CASSLGTGPSNYGYTF. The CDR3 region has the DNA TGTGCCAGCAGCTTAGGGACAGGCCCATCTAACTATGGCTACACCTTC. This rearrangement joins TRBV5-5 to TRBJ1-2; 8 bases are shared with TRBD1. CDR3 size: 16 residues. The V gene end was trimmed by 2 bases and the J gene end by 0 bases; junction bases not matched to a gene: 6. Germline V gene sequence: CDR1 SGHKS, CDR2 YYEKEE (reference sequence).

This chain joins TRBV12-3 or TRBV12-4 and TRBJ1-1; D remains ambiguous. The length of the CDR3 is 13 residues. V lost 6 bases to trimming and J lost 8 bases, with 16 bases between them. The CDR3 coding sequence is TGTGCCAGCAGCTCGCTCGGTGCTTCGGAAGCTTTCTTT. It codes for CASSSLGASEAFF.

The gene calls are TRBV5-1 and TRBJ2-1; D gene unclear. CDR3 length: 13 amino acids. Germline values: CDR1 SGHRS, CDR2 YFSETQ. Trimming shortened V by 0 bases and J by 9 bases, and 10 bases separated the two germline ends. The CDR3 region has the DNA TGCGCCAGCAGCTTGGCCGAGTCAAGTGAGCAGTTCTTC. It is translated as CASSLAESSEQFF. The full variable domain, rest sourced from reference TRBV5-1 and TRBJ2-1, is KAGVTQTPRYLIKTRGQQVTLSCSPISGHRSVSWYQQTPGQGLQFLFEYFSETQRNKGNFPGRFSGRQFSNSRSEMNVSTLELGDSALYLCASSLAESSEQFFGPGTRLTVL.

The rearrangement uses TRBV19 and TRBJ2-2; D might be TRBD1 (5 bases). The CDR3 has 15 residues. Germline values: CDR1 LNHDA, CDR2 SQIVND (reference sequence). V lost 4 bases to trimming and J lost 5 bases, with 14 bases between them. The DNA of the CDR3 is TGTGCCAGTAGTAATCAGGGCGTGGGGACCGGGGAGCTGTTTTTT. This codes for CASSNQGVGTGELFF.

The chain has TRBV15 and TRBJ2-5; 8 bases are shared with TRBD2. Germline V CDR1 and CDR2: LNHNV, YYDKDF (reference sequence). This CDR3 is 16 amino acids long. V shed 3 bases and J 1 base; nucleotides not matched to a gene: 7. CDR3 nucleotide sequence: TGTGCCACCAGCAGGGGCGCCGGGACTAGCCAAGAGACCCAGTACTTC. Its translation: CATSRGAGTSQETQYF.

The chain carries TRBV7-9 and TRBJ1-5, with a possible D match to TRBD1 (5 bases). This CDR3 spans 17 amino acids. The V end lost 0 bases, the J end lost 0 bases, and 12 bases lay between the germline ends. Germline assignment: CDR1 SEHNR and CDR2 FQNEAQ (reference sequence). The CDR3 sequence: CASSLAWGDHSNQPQHF. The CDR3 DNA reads TGTGCCAGCAGCTTAGCGTGGGGGGATCATAGCAATCAGCCCCAGCATTTT.

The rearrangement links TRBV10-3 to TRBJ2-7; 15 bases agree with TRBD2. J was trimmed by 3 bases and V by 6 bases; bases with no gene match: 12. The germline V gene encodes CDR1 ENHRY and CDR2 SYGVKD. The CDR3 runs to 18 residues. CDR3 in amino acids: CAISRYGLAGGGLYEQYF. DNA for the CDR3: TGTGCCATCAGCCGATATGGACTAGCGGGAGGGGGTCTCTACGAGCAGTACTTC.

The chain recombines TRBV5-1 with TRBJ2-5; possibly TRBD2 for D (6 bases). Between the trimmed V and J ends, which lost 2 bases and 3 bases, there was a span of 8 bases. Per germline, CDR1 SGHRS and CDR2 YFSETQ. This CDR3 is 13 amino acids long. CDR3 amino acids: CASSFGGEETQYF. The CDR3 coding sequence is TGCGCCAGCAGCTTCGGAGGGGAAGAGACCCAGTACTTC.

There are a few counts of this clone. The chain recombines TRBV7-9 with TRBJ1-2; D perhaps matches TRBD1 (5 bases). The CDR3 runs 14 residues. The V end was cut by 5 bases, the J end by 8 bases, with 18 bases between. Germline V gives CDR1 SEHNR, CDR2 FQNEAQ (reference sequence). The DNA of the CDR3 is TGTGCCAGCAGCCGGACATCGGCGGGGAAAGGCTACACCTTC. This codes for CASSRTSAGKGYTF.

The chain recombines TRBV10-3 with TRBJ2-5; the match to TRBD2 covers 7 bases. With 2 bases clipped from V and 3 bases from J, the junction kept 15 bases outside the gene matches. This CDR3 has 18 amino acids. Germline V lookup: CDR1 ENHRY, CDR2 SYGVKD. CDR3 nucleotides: TGTGCCATCAGTGAGCCCGAAGTCCGAGCGGGGCTGGAAGAGACCCAGTACTTC. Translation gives CAISEPEVRAGLEETQYF.

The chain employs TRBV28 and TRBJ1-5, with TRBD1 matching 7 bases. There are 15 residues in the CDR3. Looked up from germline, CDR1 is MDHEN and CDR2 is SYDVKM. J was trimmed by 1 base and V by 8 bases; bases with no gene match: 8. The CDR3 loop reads CASSVTGPSNQPQHF. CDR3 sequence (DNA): TGTGCCAGCTCGGTGACAGGGCCGAGCAATCAGCCCCAGCATTTT.

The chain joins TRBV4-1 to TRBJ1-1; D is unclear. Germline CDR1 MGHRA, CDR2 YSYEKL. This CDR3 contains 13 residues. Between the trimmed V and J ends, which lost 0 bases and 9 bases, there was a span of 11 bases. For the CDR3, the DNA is TGCGCCAGCAGCCAAGATTGGGGTTCGAAAGCTTTCTTT. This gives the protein CASSQDWGSKAFF.

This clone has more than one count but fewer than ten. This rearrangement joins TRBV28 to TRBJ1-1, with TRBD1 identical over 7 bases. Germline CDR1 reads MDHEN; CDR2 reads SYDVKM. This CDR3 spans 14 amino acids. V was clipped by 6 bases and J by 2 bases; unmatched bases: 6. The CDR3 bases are TGTGCCAGCAGACCCGGGACAGCCAACACTGAAGCTTTCTTT. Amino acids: CASRPGTANTEAFF.

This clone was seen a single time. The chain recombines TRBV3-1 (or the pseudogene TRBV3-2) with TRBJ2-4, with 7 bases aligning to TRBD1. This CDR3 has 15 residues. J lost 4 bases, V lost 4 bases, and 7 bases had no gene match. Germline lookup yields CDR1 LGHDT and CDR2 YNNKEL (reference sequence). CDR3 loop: CASSLMGQFKNIQYF. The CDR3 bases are TGTGCCAGCAGCCTAATGGGACAGTTTAAAAACATTCAGTACTTC.

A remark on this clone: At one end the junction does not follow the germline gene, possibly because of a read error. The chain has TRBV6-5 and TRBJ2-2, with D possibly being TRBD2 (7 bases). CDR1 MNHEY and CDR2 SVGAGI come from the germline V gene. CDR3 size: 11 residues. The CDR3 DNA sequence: TGTGCCAGCAGTTGGGGAGGGGGGCTGTTTTTT. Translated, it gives CASSWGGGLFF.

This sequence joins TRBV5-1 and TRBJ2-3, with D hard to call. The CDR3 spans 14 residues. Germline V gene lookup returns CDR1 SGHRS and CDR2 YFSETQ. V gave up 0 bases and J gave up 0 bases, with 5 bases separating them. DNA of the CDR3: TGCGCCAGCAGCTTGGGGCCCAGCACAGATACGCAGTATTTT. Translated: CASSLGPSTDTQYF.

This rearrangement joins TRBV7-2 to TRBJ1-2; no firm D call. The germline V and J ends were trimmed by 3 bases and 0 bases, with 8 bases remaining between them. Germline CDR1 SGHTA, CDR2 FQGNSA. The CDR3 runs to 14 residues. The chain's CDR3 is CASSLGPSNYGYTF. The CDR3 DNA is TGTGCCAGCAGCTTGGGCCCCTCTAACTATGGCTACACCTTC.

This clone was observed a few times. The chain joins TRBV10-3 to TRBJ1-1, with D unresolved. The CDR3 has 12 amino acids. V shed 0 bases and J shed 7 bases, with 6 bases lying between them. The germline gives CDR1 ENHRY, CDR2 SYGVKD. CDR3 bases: TGTGCCATCAGTGAGTCCGGTAGTGAAGCTTTCTTT. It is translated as CAISESGSEAFF.

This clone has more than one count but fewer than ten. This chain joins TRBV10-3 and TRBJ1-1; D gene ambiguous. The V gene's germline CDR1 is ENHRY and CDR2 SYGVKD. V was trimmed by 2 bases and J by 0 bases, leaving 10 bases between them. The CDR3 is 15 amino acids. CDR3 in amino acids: CAISEDTLMNTEAFF. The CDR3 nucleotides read TGTGCCATCAGTGAGGACACCCTCATGAACACTGAAGCTTTCTTT.